Here is one T cell receptor (beta chain) with its context. Trimming took 3 bases from V and 0 from J; bases not matched to a gene: 3. CDR1 SGHNT and CDR2 YYREEE come from the germline V gene (reference sequence). The CDR3 runs to 16 residues. Some clones are missing from TCRdb's copy, which holds only in-frame ones; the method was immunoSEQ multiplex PCR. The table has about 38,000 clones, roughly 91% seen once. This sample was taken from a study of cytomegalovirus exposure and HLA in healthy donors. The chain carries TRBV5-4 and TRBJ2-1; 10 bases map to TRBD2. The material sequenced was PBMCs. The TCR sequence derives from a man between 18 and 35 years old in good health and CMV-seronegative. DNA of the CDR3: TGTGCCAGCAGCTCTAAGCGGGGGGGCTCCTACAATGAGCAGTTCTTC. Translating gives CASSSKRGGSYNEQFF. Combining the CDR3 with reference TRBV5-4 and TRBJ2-1 gives the whole variable domain ETGVTQSPTHLIKTRGQQVTLRCSSQSGHNTVSWYQQALGQGPQFIFQYYREEENGRGNFPPRFSGLQFPNYSSELNVNALELDDSALYLCASSSKRGGSYNEQFFGPGTRLTVL.